This T cell receptor beta chain was obtained from a study of T cell repertoires in cytomegalovirus infection. Trimming stripped 3 bases from V and 4 bases from J, with 12 bases between. CDR3 length: 14 amino acids. The germline V gene encodes CDR1 LGHNA and CDR2 YSLEER. A single record per CDR3 protein comes from TCRdb applying MiXCR to the reads. The repertoire includes over 300,000 distinct CDR3 sequences, around 9.5% of them detected once, and roughly 4% sits in the top ten. The gene calls are TRBV4-3 and TRBJ1-2; tentatively, D is TRBD1 (5 bases). Sequenced sample: PBMCs. This clonotype originated in a human donor in good health (CMV status not recorded). Some clones in this sample may be carry-over from other donors' samples. The CDR3 DNA is TGCGCCAGCAGCCACAACCGGGACCCCTATGGCTACACCTTC. Its protein is CASSHNRDPYGYTF.